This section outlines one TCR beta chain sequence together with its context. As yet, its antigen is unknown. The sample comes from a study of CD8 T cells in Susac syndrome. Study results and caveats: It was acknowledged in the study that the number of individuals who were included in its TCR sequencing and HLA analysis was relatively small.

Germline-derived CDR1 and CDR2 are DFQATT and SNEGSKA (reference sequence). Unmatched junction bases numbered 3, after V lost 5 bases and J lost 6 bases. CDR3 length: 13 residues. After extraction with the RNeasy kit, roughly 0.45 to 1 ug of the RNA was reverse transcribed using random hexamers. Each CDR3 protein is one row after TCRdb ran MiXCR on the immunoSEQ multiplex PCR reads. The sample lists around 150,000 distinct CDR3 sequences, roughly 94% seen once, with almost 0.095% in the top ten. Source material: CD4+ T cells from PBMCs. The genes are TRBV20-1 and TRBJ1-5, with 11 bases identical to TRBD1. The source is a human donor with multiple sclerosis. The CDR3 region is CSAGQGAAQPQHF. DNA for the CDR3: TGCAGTGCTGGACAGGGGGCTGCTCAGCCCCAGCATTTT.